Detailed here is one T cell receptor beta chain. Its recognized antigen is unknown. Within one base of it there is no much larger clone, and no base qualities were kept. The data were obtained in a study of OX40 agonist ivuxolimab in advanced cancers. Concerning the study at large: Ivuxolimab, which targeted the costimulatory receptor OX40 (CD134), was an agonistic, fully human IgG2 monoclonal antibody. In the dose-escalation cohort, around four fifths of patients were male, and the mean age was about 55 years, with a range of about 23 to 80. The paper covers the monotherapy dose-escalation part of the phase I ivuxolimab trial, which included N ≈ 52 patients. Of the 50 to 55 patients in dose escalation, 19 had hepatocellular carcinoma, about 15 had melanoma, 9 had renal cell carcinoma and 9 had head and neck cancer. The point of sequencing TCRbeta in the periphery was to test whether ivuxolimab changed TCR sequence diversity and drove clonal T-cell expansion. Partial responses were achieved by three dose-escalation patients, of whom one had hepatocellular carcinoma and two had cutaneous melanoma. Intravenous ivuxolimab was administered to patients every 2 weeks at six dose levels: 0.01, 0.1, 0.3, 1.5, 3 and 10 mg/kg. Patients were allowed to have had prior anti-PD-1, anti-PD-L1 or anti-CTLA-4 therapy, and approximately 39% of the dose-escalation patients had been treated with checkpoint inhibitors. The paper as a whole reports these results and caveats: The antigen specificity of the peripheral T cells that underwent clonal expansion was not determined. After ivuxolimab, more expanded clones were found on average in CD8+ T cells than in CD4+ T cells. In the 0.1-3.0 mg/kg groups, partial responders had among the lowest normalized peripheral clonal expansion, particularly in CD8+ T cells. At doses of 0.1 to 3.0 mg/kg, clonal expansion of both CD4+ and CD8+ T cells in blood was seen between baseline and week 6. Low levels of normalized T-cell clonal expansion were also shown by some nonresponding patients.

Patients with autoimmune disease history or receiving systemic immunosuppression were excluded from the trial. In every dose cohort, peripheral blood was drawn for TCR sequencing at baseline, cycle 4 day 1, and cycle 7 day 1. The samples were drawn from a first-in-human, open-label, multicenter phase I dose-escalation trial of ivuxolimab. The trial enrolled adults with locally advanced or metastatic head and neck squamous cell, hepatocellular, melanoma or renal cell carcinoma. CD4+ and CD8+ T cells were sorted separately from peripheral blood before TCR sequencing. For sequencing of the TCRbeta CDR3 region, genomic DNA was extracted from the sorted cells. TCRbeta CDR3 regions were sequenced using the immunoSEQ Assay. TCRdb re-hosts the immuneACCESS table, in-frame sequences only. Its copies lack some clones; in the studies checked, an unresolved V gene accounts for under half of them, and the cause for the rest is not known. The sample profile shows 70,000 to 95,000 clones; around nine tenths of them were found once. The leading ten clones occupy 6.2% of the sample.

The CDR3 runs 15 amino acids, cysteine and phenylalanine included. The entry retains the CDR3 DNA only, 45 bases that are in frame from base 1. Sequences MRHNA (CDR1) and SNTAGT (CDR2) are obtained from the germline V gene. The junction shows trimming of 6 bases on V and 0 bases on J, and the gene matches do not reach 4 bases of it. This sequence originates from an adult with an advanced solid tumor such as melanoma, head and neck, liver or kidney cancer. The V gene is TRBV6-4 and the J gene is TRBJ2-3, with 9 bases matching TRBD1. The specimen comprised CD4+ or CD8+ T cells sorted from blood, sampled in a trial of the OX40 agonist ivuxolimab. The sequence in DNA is TGTGCCAGCAGCCCACAGGGGGCCAGCACAGATACGCAGTATTTT. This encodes CASSPQGASTDTQYF.